This record looks at one TCR beta chain sequence and its context. The germline gene is not matched at one end of the junction; a read error may be the cause. The data derive from a study of blood T cell repertoires in COVID-19. Study in general: T cells, B-cell-depleted T cells, or PBMCs supplied cDNA or gDNA.

Libraries were prepared by immunoSEQ multiplex PCR; TCRdb keeps only in-frame clonotypes and omits some of them. The sample carries 55,000 to 75,000 clones, around four fifths recorded once. CDR3 length equals 14 residues. Germline values: CDR1 SGHTA, CDR2 FQGNSA. The chain couples TRBV7-2 to TRBJ1-4; D remains ambiguous. The sequence came from a human donor in a cohort sampled during active COVID-19. The sample taken for sequencing was peripheral blood. The CDR3 sequence: CASRRSANNEKLFF. CDR3 nucleotides: TGTGCTAGCAGGAGGTCGGCTAATAATGAAAAACTGTTTTTT. The entire variable domain, with the rest obtained from reference TRBV7-2 and TRBJ1-4, is as follows: GAGVSQSPSNKVTEKGKDVELRCDPISGHTALYWYRQSLGQGLEFLIYFQGNSAPDKSGLPSDRFSAERTGGSVSTLTIQRTQQEDSAVYLCASRRSANNEKLFFGSGTQLSVL.